This TCR beta chain derives from a study of T cells after yellow fever vaccination. General study findings and limits: Most primary-vaccination clones recurred post-booster (roughly 96% CD4, over 70% CD8). A small proportion of clonotypes was detected in both the CD4 and CD8 compartments.

UMIs and a universal primer site were added when TCR cDNA was made by 5'RACE template switching. TCRdb used MiXCR to reprocess the 5' RACE reads, holding one entry per CDR3 protein. The data show 300,000 to 350,000 distinct CDR3 sequences, about 10% seen once. V lost 5 bases to trimming and J lost 8 bases; unmatched junction nucleotides: 6. CDR3 length: 15 amino acids. Germline assignment: CDR1 SGHTA and CDR2 FQGNSA. This clonotype came up a few times. Its antigen is not known. The sequences come from CD4+ T cells sorted from PBMCs, collected 45 days after the yellow fever booster vaccination. V gene TRBV7-2 combines with J gene TRBJ2-1; 13 bases agree with TRBD2. This TCR came from a man aged 18 to 30 who received the YFV17D yellow fever vaccine. The DNA for the CDR3 is TGTGCCAGCAGCGTACTAGCGGGGGGGATCGATGAGCAGTTCTTC. Protein sequence: CASSVLAGGIDEQFF.